Many counts were recorded for the clone carrying this T cell receptor (beta chain). TCRdb itself ran the 5' RACE reads through MiXCR, one entry per CDR3 protein. The repertoire holds nearly 650,000 distinct CDR3 sequences, with 7.1% as singletons. This record comes from a study of identical twins. The CDR3 spans 13 residues. From germline, CDR1 is DFQATT and CDR2 SNEGSKA (reference sequence). With 7 bases clipped from V and 3 bases from J, the junction kept 9 bases outside the gene matches. These same records also appear under a second study, on yellow fever vaccine responses in identical twins.

This receptor was taken from a woman aged 18-30 years in good health. The material sequenced was PBMCs. The chain joins TRBV20-1 to TRBJ2-7; 7 bases agree with TRBD2. The CDR3 coding sequence is TGCAGTGTTCAAGCGGGACCGTTCTACGAGCAGTACTTC. Protein sequence: CSVQAGPFYEQYF.